This T cell receptor delta chain was identified in a study of gamma-delta chains in newborns, infants, children. V lost 1 base to trimming and J lost 0 bases; unmatched junction nucleotides: 10. Per germline, CDR1 GEAIGNYY and CDR2 EKD. This CDR3 region has 18 residues. As to this clone: This CDR3 is also generated by other DNA sequences in the sample.

TCRdb reanalysed the reads with CATT. The sample lists about 5,600 delta-chain clones; less than 15% were seen once. The rearrangement uses TRDV2 and TRDJ1; TRDD3 matches at 10 bases. The receptor comes from a child who was a newborn, infant or young child, either healthy, febrile or measles-vaccinated (not recorded which). The sequenced sample was blood, obtained at baseline. DNA for the CDR3: TGTGCCTGTGACACTTTGAGCGGGACTGGGGGATACACCGATAAACTCATCTTT. The encoded protein is CACDTLSGTGGYTDKLIF.